The rows below give T cell receptor beta chains drawn from one sample of a study of blood T cells in healthy people across ages. A single record per CDR3 protein comes from TCRdb applying MiXCR to the 5' RACE reads. The data contain approximately 780,000 distinct CDR3 sequences, roughly 25% of them singletons. This sample was also put to use in a study of T cells of mothers and their children.

The sequenced sample consisted of blood. The receptors shown here come from a boy aged 5-17 years in good health. Each CDR3 is given with its conserved first and last residue.

len: 15
j_gene: .
v_gene: TRBV5-1
CDR3aa: CASTSRPSGGDEQFF

len: 16
j_gene: TRBJ2-4
v_gene: TRBV3-1
CDR3aa: CASSPAANLAKNIQYF

len: 13
j_gene: TRBJ1-4
v_gene: TRBV20-1
CDR3aa: CSATGPGGEKLFF

len: 15
j_gene: TRBJ2-4
v_gene: TRBV29-1
CDR3aa: CSVALAGLNKNIQYF

len: 13
j_gene: TRBJ1-2
v_gene: TRBV20-1
CDR3aa: CSASGQGTDGYTF

len: 14
j_gene: TRBJ2-5
v_gene: TRBV28
CDR3aa: CASSLGPARETQYF

len: 17
j_gene: TRBJ2-5
v_gene: TRBV4-1
CDR3aa: CAGSQVRRGTSQETQYF

len: 13
j_gene: TRBJ2-7
v_gene: TRBV29-1
CDR3aa: CSVEGIGFSTQYF

len: 13
j_gene: TRBJ1-6
v_gene: TRBV3-1
CDR3aa: CASRYAGNSPLHF

len: 13
j_gene: TRBJ1-2
v_gene: TRBV7-9
CDR3aa: CASSFKTNYGYTF

len: 12
j_gene: TRBJ2-1
v_gene: TRBV28
CDR3aa: CASSLDRGQQFF

len: 15
j_gene: TRBJ2-3
v_gene: TRBV15
CDR3aa: CATSKGTSGTDTQYF

len: 15
j_gene: TRBJ2-5
v_gene: TRBV6-1
CDR3aa: CASSRLAGAEETQYF

len: 12
j_gene: .
v_gene: TRBV20-1
CDR3aa: CSASRETYEQYF

len: 12
j_gene: TRBJ1-4
v_gene: TRBV6-1
CDR3aa: CASGSGAVRLFF

len: 18
j_gene: TRBJ2-1
v_gene: TRBV18
CDR3aa: CASSPPISGGSPYNEQFF

len: 15
j_gene: TRBJ2-1
v_gene: TRBV7-8
CDR3aa: CASEWVGLRDNEQFF

len: 13
j_gene: TRBJ2-3
v_gene: TRBV29-1
CDR3aa: CSVKSGGRDTQYF

len: 14
j_gene: TRBJ2-1
v_gene: TRBV4-1
CDR3aa: CASSQAGQGNEQFF

len: 15
j_gene: TRBJ1-2
v_gene: TRBV9
CDR3aa: CASSVDLDGDYGYTF

len: 15
j_gene: TRBJ2-5
v_gene: TRBV6-6
CDR3aa: CASSYPAREGETQYF

len: 15
j_gene: TRBJ2-7
v_gene: TRBV21-1
CDR3aa: CASSKAGRSSYEQYF

len: 14
j_gene: TRBJ1-2
v_gene: TRBV12-3/TRBV12-4
CDR3aa: CASSLGTAIYGYTF

len: 14
j_gene: .
v_gene: TRBV30
CDR3aa: CAGRRAGGLNEQFF

len: 15
j_gene: TRBJ2-4
v_gene: TRBV12-3/TRBV12-4
CDR3aa: CASSHDRVPKNIQYF

len: 17
j_gene: TRBJ2-5
v_gene: TRBV4-2
CDR3aa: CASSQVGTPYAQETQYF

len: 15
j_gene: TRBJ2-5
v_gene: TRBV13
CDR3aa: CASSLLGAPQETQYF

len: 14
j_gene: .
v_gene: TRBV20-1
CDR3aa: CSARRVGTSYEQYF

len: 13
j_gene: TRBJ2-7
v_gene: TRBV19
CDR3aa: CATRLAGDYEQYF

len: 15
j_gene: .
v_gene: TRBV7-2
CDR3aa: CASSPDRVGYNEQFF

len: 13
j_gene: TRBJ2-5
v_gene: TRBV20-1
CDR3aa: CSARTGGRETQYF

len: 14
j_gene: TRBJ2-5
v_gene: TRBV11-2
CDR3aa: CASSFTGNRETQYF

len: 12
j_gene: TRBJ2-7
v_gene: TRBV12-3/TRBV12-4
CDR3aa: CASRLTGNEQYF

len: 12
j_gene: .
v_gene: TRBV7-2
CDR3aa: CASSSWGGEQFF

len: 13
j_gene: TRBJ2-7
v_gene: TRBV12-3/TRBV12-4
CDR3aa: CASSSGPVGEQYF

len: 12
j_gene: TRBJ2-2
v_gene: TRBV6-5
CDR3aa: CASRGNGGELFF

len: 14
j_gene: TRBJ1-6
v_gene: TRBV6-6
CDR3aa: CASSSGQGSSPLHF

len: 15
j_gene: TRBJ2-2
v_gene: TRBV5-1
CDR3aa: CASSLETGRYGELFF

len: 15
j_gene: .
v_gene: TRBV4-1
CDR3aa: CASSQDGGLAYEQYF

len: 15
j_gene: TRBJ2-4
v_gene: TRBV10-2
CDR3aa: CASRPRDLAKNIQYF

len: 13
j_gene: TRBJ2-7
v_gene: TRBV7-2
CDR3aa: CASSFLALHEQYF

len: 13
j_gene: TRBJ1-2
v_gene: TRBV20-1
CDR3aa: CSAGGQFGVGYTF

len: 11
j_gene: TRBJ2-7
v_gene: TRBV7-9
CDR3aa: CASNETYEQYF

len: 14
j_gene: TRBJ2-7
v_gene: TRBV5-1
CDR3aa: CASSPQGGPLEQYF

len: 13
j_gene: TRBJ1-1
v_gene: TRBV2
CDR3aa: CASSEWADTEAFF

len: 16
j_gene: TRBJ1-3
v_gene: TRBV3-1
CDR3aa: CASSRSGRRSGNTIYF

len: 15
j_gene: TRBJ2-1
v_gene: TRBV3-1
CDR3aa: CASSQEGLPYNEQFF

len: 14
j_gene: TRBJ2-2
v_gene: TRBV29-1
CDR3aa: CSVATGVYTGELFF

len: 14
j_gene: TRBJ2-1
v_gene: TRBV9
CDR3aa: CASSVGDRGENGFF

len: 12
j_gene: TRBJ2-1
v_gene: TRBV30
CDR3aa: CAWSLRSDEQFF

len: 12
j_gene: .
v_gene: TRBV18
CDR3aa: CASSPRKDEQYF

len: 15
j_gene: TRBJ2-5
v_gene: TRBV10-1
CDR3aa: CASIWRGGLQETQYF

len: 16
j_gene: TRBJ2-1
v_gene: TRBV11-2
CDR3aa: CASSLGAAGPYNEQFF

len: 14
j_gene: TRBJ2-7
v_gene: TRBV7-9
CDR3aa: CASSKAGLPYEQYF

len: 13
j_gene: TRBJ1-1
v_gene: TRBV5-1
CDR3aa: CASSLDREGEAFF

len: 15
j_gene: TRBJ2-2
v_gene: TRBV11-2
CDR3aa: CASNPGYLGVGELFF

len: 15
j_gene: TRBJ1-5
v_gene: TRBV4-2
CDR3aa: CASSQEGGRVQPQHF